Listed below are T cell receptor beta chains from one sample, sequenced in a study of T cells in Graves' hyperthyroidism and ophthalmopathy. TCRdb analysed the multiplex PCR reads with MiXCR anew, one entry per CDR3 protein. The sample has roughly 500,000 distinct CDR3 sequences; over 45% are singletons. Specimen: peripheral blood or thyroid tissue (not recorded which). These receptors were collected from an adult woman with Graves' disease, either hyperthyroidism or ophthalmopathy (not recorded which). CDR3s include the opening cysteine and the closing phenylalanine or tryptophan. The order of the fields is clone size, D gene, J gene, V gene, CDR3 protein, CDR3 DNA. A D gene is named only where the DNA matches it firmly. Clone sizes are given selectively: once, few, many, or a class where the clone is expanded.

size: many; D: -; J: TRBJ2-2; V: TRBV6-1; CDR3: CASIVRNTGELFF; DNA: TGTGCCAGCATCGTTCGGAACACCGGGGAGCTGTTTTTT
size: once; D: -; J: TRBJ2-2; V: TRBV9; CDR3: CASSVDSLKAGELFF; DNA: TGTGCCAGCAGCGTAGATAGTCTAAAGGCCGGGGAGCTGTTTTTT
size: -; D: -; J: TRBJ2-6; V: TRBV10-3; CDR3: CAISGQYAAGANVLTF; DNA: TGTGCCATCAGTGGGCAATATGCTGCCGGGGCCAACGTCCTGACTTTC
size: -; D: -; J: TRBJ1-2; V: TRBV5-1; CDR3: CASSPTGALYGYTF; DNA: TGCGCCAGCAGCCCGACGGGGGCACTCTATGGCTACACCTTC
size: once; D: TRBD2; J: TRBJ2-5; V: TRBV7-9; CDR3: CASSHGLAGVGETQYF; DNA: TGTGCCAGCAGCCACGGACTAGCGGGAGTTGGAGAGACCCAGTACTTC
size: many; D: TRBD1; J: TRBJ1-1; V: TRBV7-9; CDR3: CASSSGPTGGNTEAFF; DNA: TGTGCCAGCAGCTCGGGACCGACAGGGGGAAACACTGAAGCTTTCTTT
size: -; D: -; J: TRBJ2-3; V: TRBV10-3; CDR3: CAIKSASGTDTQYF; DNA: TGTGCCATCAAATCAGCGTCCGGCACAGATACGCAGTATTTT
size: few; D: -; J: TRBJ1-1; V: TRBV29-1; CDR3: CSLEGSTEAFF; DNA: TGCAGCCTAGAGGGGAGCACTGAAGCTTTCTTT
size: many; D: TRBD2; J: TRBJ2-7; V: TRBV7-9; CDR3: CASSPAGGSPYEQYF; DNA: TGTGCCAGCAGCCCCGCGGGGGGAAGCCCCTACGAGCAGTACTTC
size: -; D: -; J: TRBJ2-2; V: TRBV5-1; CDR3: CASSLEAWSRTILTEGTGELFF; DNA: TGCGCCAGCAGCTTGGAGGCTTGGTCCCGGACTATTTTAACGGAGGGCACCGGGGAGCTGTTTTTT
size: many; D: -; J: TRBJ2-5; V: TRBV20-1; CDR3: CSARDGRPQETQYF; DNA: TGCAGTGCTAGAGACGGTCGACCGCAAGAGACCCAGTACTTC
size: -; D: -; J: TRBJ1-1; V: TRBV29-1; CDR3: CSVEDLGGGTEAFF; DNA: TGCAGCGTTGAAGATTTGGGGGGTGGCACTGAAGCTTTCTTT
size: few; D: TRBD1; J: TRBJ2-7; V: TRBV7-9; CDR3: CASSPPSGDRNYEQYF; DNA: TGTGCCAGCAGCCCGCCCTCGGGGGACAGGAACTACGAGCAGTACTTC
size: many; D: -; J: TRBJ1-2; V: TRBV4-1; CDR3: CASSQGAGARYGYTF; DNA: TGCGCCAGCAGCCAAGGTGCGGGGGCGCGGTATGGCTACACCTTC
size: -; D: -; J: TRBJ1-6; V: TRBV10-3; CDR3: CAISDEGSSPLHF; DNA: TGTGCCATCAGTGATGAGGGGTCTTCACCCCTCCACTTT